The next 30 T cell receptor beta chains were all read from a single sample in a study of CXCR3-negative and CXCR3-positive naive CD8 T cells. The study's findings and limits: More hydrophobic TRB CDR3s occurred in CXCR3-positive than in CXCR3-negative naive cells.

No antigen has been identified for these receptors. TRB cDNA was prepared as libraries by UMI-labeled 5' RACE. For each CDR3 protein, TCRdb gives one entry from its re-call of the 5' RACE reads, without DNA. The listing contains over 150,000 distinct CDR3 sequences. The sample consisted of naive CXCR3+ CD8+ T cells from blood. Subset in this sample: CD45RO-CCR7+CD27+CD95- naive CD8+ T cells expressing CXCR3 (TNR3+). The source of these receptors is a human donor in good health. Some clones in this sample may be carry-over from other donors' samples.

The chain joins TRBV6-5 to TRBJ2-5; the TCRdb D gene call, TRBD2, has no DNA to confirm it. This CDR3 is 12 amino acids long. Germline CDR1 MNHEY, CDR2 SVGAGI. CDR3 sequence reads: CASGLPQETQYF.

CDR3 in amino acids: CASSLGTESYEQYF. The chain combines TRBV5-6 with TRBJ2-7; TCRdb's D call, TRBD1, is unchecked because there is no DNA. Germline V gives CDR1 SGHDT, CDR2 YYEEEE. The CDR3 is 14 residues long. The full variable domain, in which reference TRBV5-6 and TRBJ2-7 provide the parts outside the CDR3, is DAGVTQSPTHLIKTRGQQVTLRCSPKSGHDTVSWYQQALGQGPQFIFQYYEEEERQRGNFPDRFSGHQFPNYSSELNVNALLLGDSALYLCASSLGTESYEQYFGPGTRLTVT.

The chain joins TRBV20-1 to TRBJ1-4; without DNA, the TCRdb call of TRBD1 cannot be checked. The CDR3 contains 13 residues. Per the germline V gene, CDR1 is DFQATT and CDR2 is SNEGSKA (reference sequence). CDR3 protein: CSATRGDDEKLFF.

This chain connects TRBV29-1 to TRBJ2-7; the TRBD2 assignment by TCRdb is unverifiable without DNA. This CDR3 is 12 amino acids long. Germline V lookup: CDR1 SQVTM, CDR2 ANQGSEA. The CDR3: CSGSGSSYEQYF.

This chain uses TRBV20-1 with TRBJ1-2; as DNA is missing, the TRBD1 call by TCRdb cannot be tested. This CDR3 is 14 amino acids long. Germline V gives CDR1 DFQATT, CDR2 SNEGSKA (reference sequence). CDR3 in amino acids: CSARDRGHVYGYTF.

The chain is built from TRBV28 and TRBJ1-1; TCRdb's D gene call, TRBD1, goes unchecked for lack of DNA. Germline V gives CDR1 MDHEN, CDR2 SYDVKM. This CDR3 spans 15 amino acids. CDR3 amino acids: CATLTGAMVVTEAFF.

This chain connects TRBV3-1 to TRBJ2-7; without DNA, the TCRdb call of TRBD1 cannot be checked. This CDR3 comprises 15 residues. The germline V gene has CDR1 LGHDT and CDR2 YNNKEL (reference sequence). CDR3 sequence: CASSSEGQGPYEQYF.

This chain links TRBV24-1 with TRBJ2-7. The germline gives CDR1 KGHDR, CDR2 SFDVKD. CDR3 length: 13 residues. The chain's CDR3 is CATSDFRSYEQYF.

This chain uses TRBV12-3 or TRBV12-4 with TRBJ1-5; TCRdb indicates TRBD1, and absent DNA this call remains unverified. The CDR3 sequence is 15 residues long. CDR3 amino acids: CASRGWGDSNQPQHF.

V gene TRBV14 combines with J gene TRBJ1-5. Germline CDR1 and CDR2: SGHDN and FVKESK. This CDR3 has 14 amino acids. The chain's CDR3 is CAPWGRAFVWPQHF.

V usage is TRBV19 and J usage is TRBJ2-2; TCRdb lists TRBD1, though no DNA is available to test this call. The CDR3 has 14 residues. Germline loops: CDR1 LNHDA, CDR2 SQIVND (reference sequence). The CDR3 loop is CASSAGSNTGELFF.

The chain recombines TRBV4-1 with TRBJ2-7; TCRdb's D call of TRBD2 is untestable without DNA. This CDR3 comprises 15 residues. The germline V gene has CDR1 MGHRA and CDR2 YSYEKL. The CDR3 spells CASSQTGTNSYEQYF.

V is TRBV15 and J is TRBJ2-5; TCRdb names TRBD1, which stays unverified in the absence of DNA. Germline V lookup: CDR1 LNHNV, CDR2 YYDKDF (reference sequence). The CDR3 length is 16 residues. The CDR3: CATSREGHRYQETQYF.

The chain employs TRBV21-1 and TRBJ2-7; the TRBD1 assignment by TCRdb is unverifiable without DNA. TRBV21-1 is a known pseudogene. The CDR3 totals 15 residues. The CDR3 sequence: CASSSRTGMRYEQYF.

This CDR3 reads CASSIGPAAGSYNEQFF. The rearrangement uses TRBV19 and TRBJ2-1; TCRdb proposes TRBD2, but this gene call is untestable without DNA. Germline V lookup: CDR1 LNHDA, CDR2 SQIVND (reference sequence). The CDR3 runs 17 residues. Using reference TRBV19 and TRBJ2-1 for the parts outside the CDR3, the full variable domain is DGGITQSPKYLFRKEGQNVTLSCEQNLNHDAMYWYRQDPGQGLRLIYYSQIVNDFQKGDIAEGYSVSREKKESFPLTVTSAQKNPTAFYLCASSIGPAAGSYNEQFFGPGTRLTVL.

The V and J genes are TRBV5-4 and TRBJ2-7; TCRdb's D gene call, TRBD1, goes unchecked for lack of DNA. The CDR3 has 16 amino acids. CDR1 is SGHNT, CDR2 YYREEE, per germline (reference sequence). CDR3 in amino acids: CASSLPLGSPPGEQYF.

The chain combines TRBV10-1 with TRBJ1-1; absent DNA, TCRdb's TRBD1 call cannot be checked. The germline CDR1 and CDR2 sequences are WNHNN and SYGVQD (reference sequence). The CDR3 extends over 16 amino acids. CDR3: CASSEFRGGMNTEAFF.

V and J are TRBV29-1 and TRBJ1-2; TCRdb indicates TRBD1, and absent DNA this call remains unverified. The germline CDR1 and CDR2 sequences are SQVTM and ANQGSEA. The CDR3 sequence is 13 residues long. The CDR3 protein is CSVDPGDLYGYTF.

CDR3 loop: CASSPMNTEAFF. The chain joins TRBV12-3 or TRBV12-4 to TRBJ1-1. The CDR3 sequence is 12 residues long.

Here the CDR3 reads CASSLHRDRALYEQYF. J is TRBJ2-7 and V is TRBV28; TCRdb calls TRBD1, which cannot be checked without DNA. The CDR3 is 16 residues long. Germline assignment: CDR1 MDHEN and CDR2 SYDVKM.

The chain carries TRBV4-2 and TRBJ2-5; TCRdb returns TRBD1, unconfirmable since there is no DNA. This CDR3 spans 15 amino acids. Germline assignment: CDR1 LGHNA and CDR2 YNFKEQ. The CDR3 reads CASSQDRPGQETQYF.

The rearrangement links TRBV6-2 or TRBV6-3 to TRBJ2-2; checking the TCRdb D call of TRBD1 is not possible without DNA. The length of the CDR3 is 15 residues. Germline V gene lookup returns CDR1 MNHEY and CDR2 SVGEGT. This chain's CDR3 is CASSIDRGLAGELFF.

V and J are TRBV7-8 and TRBJ2-7; TCRdb designates TRBD1, a call that cannot be tested without DNA. The CDR3 runs 15 residues. Germline CDR1 is SGHVS and CDR2 is FQNEAQ. The CDR3 sequence: CASSPGQVKSYEQYF.

The V gene is TRBV11-3, the J gene TRBJ2-1. The CDR3 extends over 13 amino acids. Looked up from germline, CDR1 is SGHNT and CDR2 is YENEEA. This chain's CDR3 is CASSQMGFDEQFF.

V gene TRBV29-1 combines with J gene TRBJ2-7. CDR1 and CDR2 (germline): SQVTM, ANQGSEA. The CDR3 contains 14 residues. CDR3 in amino acids: CSVEDTESSYEQYF.

The CDR3 loop reads CASSVDLAHYEQYF. The chain has TRBV9 and TRBJ2-7. The CDR3 is made up of 14 amino acids. Germline V gives CDR1 SGDLS, CDR2 YYNGEE.

The V gene is TRBV13, the J gene TRBJ1-1. This CDR3 has 13 amino acids. Germline V gene sequence: CDR1 PRHDT, CDR2 FYEKMQ (reference sequence). CDR3 region: CASSSGDNTEAFF.

The chain has TRBV19 and TRBJ2-1; the TCRdb D gene call, TRBD2, has no DNA to confirm it. This CDR3 has 15 residues. Per the germline V gene, CDR1 is LNHDA and CDR2 is SQIVND (reference sequence). Here the CDR3 reads CASTPGTRSIFEQFF.

V usage is TRBV6-2 or TRBV6-3 and J usage is TRBJ1-1; TCRdb indicates TRBD1, and absent DNA this call remains unverified. CDR3 size: 16 residues. Germline assignment: CDR1 MNHEY and CDR2 SVGEGT. The CDR3: CASSRNPSGRHAEAFF.

The chain joins TRBV25-1 to TRBJ1-6; the D call from TCRdb, TRBD1, cannot be confirmed without DNA. Germline loops: CDR1 MGHDK, CDR2 SYGVNS. This CDR3 is 16 amino acids long. CDR3 loop: CASRTGMSSYNSPLHF.